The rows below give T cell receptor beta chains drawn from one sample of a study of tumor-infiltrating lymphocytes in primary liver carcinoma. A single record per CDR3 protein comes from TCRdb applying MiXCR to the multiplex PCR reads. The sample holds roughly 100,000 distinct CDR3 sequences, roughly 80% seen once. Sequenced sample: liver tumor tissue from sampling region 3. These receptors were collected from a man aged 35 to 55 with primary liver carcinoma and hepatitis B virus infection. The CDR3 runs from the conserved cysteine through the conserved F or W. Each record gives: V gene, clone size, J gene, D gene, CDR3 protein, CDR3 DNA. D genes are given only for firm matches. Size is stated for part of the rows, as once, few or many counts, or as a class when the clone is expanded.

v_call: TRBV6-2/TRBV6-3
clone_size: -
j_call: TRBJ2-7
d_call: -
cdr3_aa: CASSSPVQGNEQYF
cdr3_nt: TGTGCCAGCAGTTCCCCGGTACAGGGAAACGAGCAATACTTC

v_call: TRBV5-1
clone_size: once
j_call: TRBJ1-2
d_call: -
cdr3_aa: CGSSLAGGGDYGYTF
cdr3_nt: TGCGGCAGCAGCTTGGCCGGAGGAGGGGACTATGGCTATACCTTC

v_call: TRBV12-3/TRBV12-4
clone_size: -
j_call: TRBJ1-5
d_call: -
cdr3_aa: CASSLYDQPQHF
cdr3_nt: TGTGCCAGCAGTTTATACGATCAGCCCCAGCATTTT

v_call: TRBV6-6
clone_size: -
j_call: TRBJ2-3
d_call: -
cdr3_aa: CASTREITDTQYF
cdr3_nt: TGTGCCAGCACCAGGGAGATCACAGATACACAGTATTTC

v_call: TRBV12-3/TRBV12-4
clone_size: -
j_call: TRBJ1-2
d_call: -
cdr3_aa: CAGSLQAGGYTF
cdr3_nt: TGTGCCGGTAGTTTACAGGCAGGTGGCTACACCTTC

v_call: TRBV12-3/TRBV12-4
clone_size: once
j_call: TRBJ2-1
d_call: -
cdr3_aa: CASKETNVNNEQFF
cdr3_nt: TGTGCCAGCAAAGAGACTAACGTAAACAATGAGCAGTTCTTC

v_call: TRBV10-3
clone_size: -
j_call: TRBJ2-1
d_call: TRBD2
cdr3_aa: CAINLGLESYNEHFF
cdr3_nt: TGTGCCATCAACCTGGGACTAGAATCCTACAATGAGCATTTCTTC

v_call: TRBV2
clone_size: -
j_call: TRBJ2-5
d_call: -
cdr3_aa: CASSEEIQYF
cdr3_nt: TGTGCCAGCAGTGAAGAGATCCAATACTTC

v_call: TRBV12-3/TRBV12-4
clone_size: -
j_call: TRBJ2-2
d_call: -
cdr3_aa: CASSLRGGRVTGELFF
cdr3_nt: TGTGCCAGCAGCCTCCGTGGAGGGCGAGTTACCGGGGAGCTGTTTTTT

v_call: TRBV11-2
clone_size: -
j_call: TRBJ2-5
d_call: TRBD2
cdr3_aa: CTSSLPVQGGETHYF
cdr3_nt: TGTACCAGCAGCTTACCCGTGCAGGGAGGGGAGACCCACTACTTC

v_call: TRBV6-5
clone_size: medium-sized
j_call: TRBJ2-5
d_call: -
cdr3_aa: CASSYSNPGETQYF
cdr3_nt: TGTGCCAGCAGTTACTCGAATCCTGGGGAGACCCAGTACTTC

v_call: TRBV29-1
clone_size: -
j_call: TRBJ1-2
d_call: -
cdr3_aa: CTVEDRGLPLSYTF
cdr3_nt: TGCACCGTTGAAGATAGGGGCCTCCCTTTGAGTTACACCTTC

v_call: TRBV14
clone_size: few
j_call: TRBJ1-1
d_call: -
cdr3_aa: CVSGQDQGPYPAFF
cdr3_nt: TGTGTCAGCGGCCAAGATCAGGGCCCTTACCCAGCTTTCTTT

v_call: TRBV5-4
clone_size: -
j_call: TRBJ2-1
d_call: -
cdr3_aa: CASRDYSRSNEHFF
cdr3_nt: TGTGCCAGCAGAGATTATAGTCGTAGTAATGAGCACTTCTTC

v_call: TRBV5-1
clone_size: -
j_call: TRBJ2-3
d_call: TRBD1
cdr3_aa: CASSVTGLTGMQYF
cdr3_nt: TGCGCCAGCAGCGTGACAGGGCTCACAGGTATGCAGTATTTT

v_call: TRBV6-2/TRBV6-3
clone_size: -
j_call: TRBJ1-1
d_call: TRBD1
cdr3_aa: CVSSCGTGGMNTEAFF
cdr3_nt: TGTGTCAGCAGTTGTGGGACAGGGGGGATGAACACCGAAGCTTTCTTT

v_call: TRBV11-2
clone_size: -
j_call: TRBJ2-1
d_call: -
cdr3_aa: CASSLGSGGGHELFF
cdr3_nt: TGTGCCAGCAGCTTAGGGTCCGGTGGGGGACATGAGCTGTTCTTC

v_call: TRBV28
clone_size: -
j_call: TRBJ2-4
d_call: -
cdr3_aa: CASSPTGLARNIQYF
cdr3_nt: TGTGCAAGCAGCCCTACCGGGTTGGCCAGAAACATTCAGTATTTC

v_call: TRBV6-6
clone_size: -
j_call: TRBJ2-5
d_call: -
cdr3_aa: CASSYSRELGTQYF
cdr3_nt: TGTGCCAGCAGTTACTCTAGGGAATTGGGGACCCAGTACTTC

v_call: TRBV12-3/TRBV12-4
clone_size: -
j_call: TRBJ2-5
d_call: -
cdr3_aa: CASSLSGVETKYF
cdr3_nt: TGTGCCAGCAGTTTATCGGGTGTGGAGACCAAGTACTTC

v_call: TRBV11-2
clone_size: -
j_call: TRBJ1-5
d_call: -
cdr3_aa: CGSSQDTLDNQPQRF
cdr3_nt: TGTGGCAGCAGCCAAGACACCCTTGACAATCAGCCCCAGCGTTTT

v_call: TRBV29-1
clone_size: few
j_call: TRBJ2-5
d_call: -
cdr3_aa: CSVEFLAAQEAQYF
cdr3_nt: TGCAGCGTTGAATTCCTAGCCGCCCAGGAGGCCCAGTACTTC

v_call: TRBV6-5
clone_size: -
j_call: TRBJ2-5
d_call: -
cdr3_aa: CVSSYIGWDSKTQYF
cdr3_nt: TGTGTCAGCAGTTACATTGGATGGGATAGTAAGACCCAGTACTTC

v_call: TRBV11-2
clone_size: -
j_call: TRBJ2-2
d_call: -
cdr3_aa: CASSTDSDIVELFF
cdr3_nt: TGTGCCAGTAGCACAGACTCGGACATCGTGGAGCTGTTTTTT

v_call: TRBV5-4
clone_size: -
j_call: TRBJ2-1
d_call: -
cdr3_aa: CASSSGQYNEQFF
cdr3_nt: TGTGCAAGCAGCTCGGGGCAGTACAATGAGCAGTTCTTC

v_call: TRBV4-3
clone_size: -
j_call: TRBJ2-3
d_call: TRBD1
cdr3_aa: CTSSCRQGGTDMQYF
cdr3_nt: TGCACCAGCAGCTGCCGACAGGGGGGGACAGATATGCAGTATTTT

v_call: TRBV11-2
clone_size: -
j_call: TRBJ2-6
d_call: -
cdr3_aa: CATQRPRSGPNALTF
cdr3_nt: TGTGCCACCCAGAGGCCGCGCTCTGGGCCCAACGCCCTGACTTTC

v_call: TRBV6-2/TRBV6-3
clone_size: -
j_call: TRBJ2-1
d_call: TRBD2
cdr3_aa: CASTSPGLASPGEQFF
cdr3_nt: TGTGCCAGCACTTCGCCGGGACTAGCGAGCCCCGGTGAGCAGTTTTTC

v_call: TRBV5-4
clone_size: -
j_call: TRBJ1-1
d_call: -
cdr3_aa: CASSWVVSGRLNTEAFF
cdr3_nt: TGTGCCAGCAGCTGGGTAGTATCGGGACGCCTGAACACTGAAGCTTTCTTT

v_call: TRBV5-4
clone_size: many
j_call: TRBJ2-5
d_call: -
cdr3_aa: CASSSGSIGETQYF
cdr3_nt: TGTGCCAGCAGCTCGGGGTCGATCGGGGAGACCCAGTACTTC

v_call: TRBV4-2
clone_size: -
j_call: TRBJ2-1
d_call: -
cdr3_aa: CASIQGGSGDSYNEQFF
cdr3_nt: TGTGCAAGCATCCAAGGCGGTAGCGGAGACTCCTACAATGAGCAGTTCTTC

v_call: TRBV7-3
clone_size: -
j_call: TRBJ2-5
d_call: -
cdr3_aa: CASSFGQGETQYF
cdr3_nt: TGTGCCAGCAGCTTTGGGCAGGGTGAGACCCAGTACTTC

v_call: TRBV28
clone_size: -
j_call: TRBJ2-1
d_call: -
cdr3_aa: CASSIYHGSYNEHFF
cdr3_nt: TGTGCCAGCAGCATTTATCATGGGTCCTACAATGAGCATTTCTTC

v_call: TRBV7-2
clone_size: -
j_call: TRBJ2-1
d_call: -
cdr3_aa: CASRHGGDEQFF
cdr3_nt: TGTGCCAGCAGACACGGGGGAGATGAGCAGTTCTTC

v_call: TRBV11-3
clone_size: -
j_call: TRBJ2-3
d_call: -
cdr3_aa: CASSPWTEGDTDTQYF
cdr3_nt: TGTGCTAGCAGCCCGTGGACAGAAGGAGACACAGATACGCAGTATTTT

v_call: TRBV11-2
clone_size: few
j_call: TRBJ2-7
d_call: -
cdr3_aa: CASSSNRNSYEYYF
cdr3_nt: TGTGCTAGCAGCTCTAACAGGAACTCCTACGAGTATTACTTC

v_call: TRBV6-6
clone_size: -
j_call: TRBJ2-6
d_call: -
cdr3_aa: CASSYRSWGSGANVLTF
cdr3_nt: TGTGCCAGCAGTTACCGGAGTTGGGGGTCTGGGGCCAACGTCCTGACTTTC

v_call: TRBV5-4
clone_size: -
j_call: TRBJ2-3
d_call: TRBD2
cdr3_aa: CASGAPGTSAGGVTQYF
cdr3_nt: TGTGCCAGCGGCGCCCCCGGAACTAGCGCTGGGGGGGTTACGCAGTATTTT

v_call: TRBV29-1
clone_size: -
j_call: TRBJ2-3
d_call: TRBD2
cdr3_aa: CGGTLVGGDTQYF
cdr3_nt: TGCGGCGGTACCCTAGTGGGAGGGGATACGCAGTATTTT

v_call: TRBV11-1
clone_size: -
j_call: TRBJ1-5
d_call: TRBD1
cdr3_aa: CANSSGQGGNQSQHF
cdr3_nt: TGTGCCAACAGCTCTGGACAGGGAGGCAATCAGTCCCAGCATTTT

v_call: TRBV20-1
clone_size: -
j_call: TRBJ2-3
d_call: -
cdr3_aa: CSASPNPSTDTQYF
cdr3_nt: TGCAGTGCTTCTCCCAACCCTAGCACAGATACGCAGTATTTT

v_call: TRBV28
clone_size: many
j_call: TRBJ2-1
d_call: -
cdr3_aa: CASSETYRKFF
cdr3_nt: TGTGCCAGCAGTGAGACCTATCGGAAGTTCTTC

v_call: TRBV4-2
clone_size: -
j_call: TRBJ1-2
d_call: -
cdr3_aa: CASSQQTAQGLNYGYTF
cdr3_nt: TGTGCCAGCAGCCAACAAACTGCCCAGGGGCTTAACTATGGCTACACCTTC